Following are 31 T cell receptor beta chains from one sample sequenced in a study of shared clonotypes between healthy human individuals. This table comes from immunoSEQ multiplex PCR, and its TCRdb copy is limited to in-frame clones, with some not included. The sample includes approximately 500,000 clones, roughly 80% of them seen just once. What was sequenced was PBMCs. These receptors all stem from a middle-aged woman in good health. Some clones in this sample may be carry-over from other donors' samples.

V usage is TRBV7-3 and J usage is TRBJ2-1, with 9 bases aligning to TRBD2. Looked up from germline, CDR1 is SGHTA and CDR2 is FQGTGA. J gave up 0 bases and V 4 bases, and 4 bases lay outside the gene matches. The CDR3 consists of 16 residues. In DNA, the CDR3 is TGTGCCAGCAGCTCGGGACTAGCCAGCTCCTACAATGAGCAGTTCTTC. Translation gives CASSSGLASSYNEQFF.

This clone was detected a few times. The chain recombines TRBV9 with TRBJ2-2; the match to TRBD1 covers 9 bases. From germline, CDR1 is SGDLS and CDR2 YYNGEE. The CDR3 length is 17 residues. J lost 6 bases, V lost 4 bases, and 13 bases had no gene match. CDR3 sequence: CASSPTPRDRVPGELFF. CDR3 in DNA: TGTGCCAGCAGCCCGACACCCCGGGACAGGGTGCCCGGGGAGCTGTTTTTT. Filled out from reference TRBV9 and TRBJ2-2, the complete variable domain reads DSGVTQTPKHLITATGQRVTLRCSPRSGDLSVYWYQQSLDQGLQFLIQYYNGEERAKGNILERFSAQQFPDLHSELNLSSLELGDSALYFCASSPTPRDRVPGELFFGEGSRLTVL.

Note on this clone: A far larger clone is a single base away, which makes a read error likely. The chain has TRBV2 and TRBJ1-2, with 9 bases aligning to TRBD1. Germline V gene sequence: CDR1 SNHLY, CDR2 FYNNEI. There are 16 residues in the CDR3. J lost 5 bases, V lost 1 base, and 8 bases had no gene match. The CDR3 is CASSEGTGVRVYGYTF. DNA for the CDR3: TGTGCCAGCAGTGAAGGGACAGGGGTTCGGGTGTATGGCTACACCTTC.

The J gene is TRBJ1-2, the V gene TRBV5-7, with a tentative D call TRBD1 (5 bases). TRBV5-7 is an ORF for which the function is uncertain. V lost 0 bases and J lost 2, with 17 bases in between. The CDR3 is 17 residues long. CDR3 in amino acids: CASSLVGFGDGNYGYTF. The CDR3 DNA reads as TGTGCCAGCAGCTTGGTGGGGTTTGGGGACGGGAACTATGGCTACACCTTC.

The chain has TRBV15 and TRBJ2-3; maybe TRBD2 (5 bases). The germline V gene has CDR1 LNHNV and CDR2 YYDKDF (reference sequence). With 1 base removed from V and 2 bases from J, the gap between germline ends came to 10 bases. The CDR3 runs 15 residues. CDR3 amino acids: CATSRGGVPTDTQYF. The CDR3 DNA is TGTGCCACCAGCAGAGGGGGAGTACCCACAGATACGCAGTATTTT. Combining the CDR3 with reference TRBV15 and TRBJ2-3 gives the whole variable domain DAMVIQNPRYQVTQFGKPVTLSCSQTLNHNVMYWYQQKSSQAPKLLFHYYDKDFNNEADTPDNFQSRRPNTSFCFLDIRSPGLGDTAMYLCATSRGGVPTDTQYFGPGTRLTVL.

V usage is TRBV12-5 and J usage is TRBJ2-7; a possible D gene is TRBD1 (5 bases). The CDR3 is 15 residues long. V lost 0 bases and J lost 3, with 12 bases in between. CDR1 is LGHNT and CDR2 is FRNRAP in the germline V gene. CDR3 amino acids: CASGLVQAICYEQYF. The CDR3 DNA is TGTGCTAGTGGTTTGGTACAGGCCATTTGCTACGAGCAGTACTTC.

The genes are TRBV9 and TRBJ2-2, with 12 bases that match TRBD2. This CDR3 is built from 17 residues. Germline V gene sequence: CDR1 SGDLS, CDR2 YYNGEE. The V and J ends lost 0 bases and 5 bases, in that order; junction bases with no gene match: 5. This chain's CDR3 is CASSVEGLAGMTGELFF. CDR3 in DNA: TGTGCCAGCAGCGTAGAGGGACTAGCGGGTATGACCGGGGAGCTGTTTTTT. The complete variable domain, with remaining parts taken from reference TRBV9 and TRBJ2-2, reads DSGVTQTPKHLITATGQRVTLRCSPRSGDLSVYWYQQSLDQGLQFLIQYYNGEERAKGNILERFSAQQFPDLHSELNLSSLELGDSALYFCASSVEGLAGMTGELFFGEGSRLTVL.

This clone showed up just once. This may arise from a read error, as a much more abundant clone is one base away. Different DNA sequences within this sample yield the same CDR3. V usage is TRBV5-1 and J usage is TRBJ2-3, with D possibly called TRBD1 or TRBD2 (5 bases each). Germline V gives CDR1 SGHRS, CDR2 YFSETQ. This CDR3 has 14 residues. The CDR3 sequence is CASSSGPSTDTQYF. CDR3 coding DNA: TGCGCCAGCAGCTCGGGACCCAGCACAGATACGCAGTACTTT.

The chain has TRBV11-3 and TRBJ1-1; no clear D. Trimming shortened V by 5 bases and J by 4 bases, and 8 bases separated the two germline ends. This CDR3 spans 12 amino acids. The germline gives CDR1 SGHNT, CDR2 YENEEA. The CDR3 region has the DNA TGTGCCAGCAGCAAAACAAGCACTGAAGCTTTCTTT. Translating it yields CASSKTSTEAFF.

In this sample, this clone turned up a few times. The V and J genes are TRBV11-3 and TRBJ2-3, with a weak D call TRBD1 (6 bases). CDR1 SGHNT and CDR2 YENEEA come from the germline V gene. Trimming took 5 bases from V and 2 from J, leaving 11 bases between them. CDR3 length equals 14 residues. CDR3 in amino acids: CASSLGGTTDTQYF. In nucleotides, the CDR3 is TGTGCCAGCAGCCTAGGGGGAACCACAGATACGCAGTATTTT.

V gene TRBV14 combines with J gene TRBJ1-2, with 9 bases matching TRBD1. The CDR3 loop spans 19 amino acids. Looked up from germline, CDR1 is SGHDN and CDR2 is FVKESK. The V gene end was trimmed by 1 base and the J gene end by 2 bases; junction bases not matched to a gene: 14. Here the CDR3 reads CASSQADRTGGPLNYGYTF. CDR3 nucleotide sequence: TGTGCCAGCAGCCAAGCGGACCGAACAGGGGGCCCGCTCAACTATGGCTACACCTTC.

The chain uses TRBV18 and TRBJ2-7; the match to TRBD1 covers 10 bases. CDR1 KGHSH and CDR2 LQKENI come from the germline V gene. CDR3 length equals 15 residues. The V segment lost 6 bases and the J segment 4 bases; nucleotides outside the gene matches: 9. CDR3 in amino acids: CASSPSWGQGYEQYF. CDR3 bases: TGTGCCAGCTCTCCCTCTTGGGGACAGGGGTACGAGCAGTACTTC.

The rearrangement links TRBV6-5 to TRBJ2-2, with D maybe TRBD1 (5 bases). Germline V gene lookup returns CDR1 MNHEY and CDR2 SVGAGI. The CDR3 has 14 amino acids. Trimming pared 6 bases from V and 5 bases from J, leaving 13 bases between. The CDR3 DNA follows: TGTGCCAGCAGCAAAATGCAGGGAACCGGGGAGCTGTTTTTT. It specifies CASSKMQGTGELFF.

The chain uses TRBV7-9 and TRBJ2-7; 7 bases map to TRBD2. J gave up 2 bases and V 1 base, and 8 bases lay outside the gene matches. The germline V gene has CDR1 SEHNR and CDR2 FQNEAQ (reference sequence). This CDR3 comprises 16 residues. CDR3 nucleotide sequence: TGTGCCAGCAGCTTAGGAGGGTCTGGGGGGGCCTACGAGCAGTACTTC. Amino acid sequence: CASSLGGSGGAYEQYF. The complete variable domain, with remaining parts taken from reference TRBV7-9 and TRBJ2-7, reads DTGVSQNPRHKITKRGQNVTFRCDPISEHNRLYWYRQTLGQGPEFLTYFQNEAQLEKSRLLSDRFSAERPKGSFSTLEIQRTEQGDSAMYLCASSLGGSGGAYEQYFGPGTRLTVT.

The rearrangement links TRBV6-1 to TRBJ1-5; TRBD1 aligns across 7 bases. Germline loops: CDR1 MNHNS, CDR2 SASEGT. Unmatched junction bases numbered 14, after V lost 6 bases and J lost 9 bases. The CDR3 consists of 15 residues. This chain's CDR3 is CASRRVGAAGGPQHF. As DNA, the CDR3 is TGTGCCAGCAGAAGAGTTGGGGCAGCAGGGGGGCCCCAGCATTTT.

Comments on this clone: A far larger clone differs by one base, so this is likely a read error. CDR3 sequence reads: CASSYSILWIDEQFF. The CDR3 nucleotides are TGTGCCAGCAGTTACTCGATTTTATGGATCGATGAGCAGTTCTTC. The chain couples TRBV6-6 to TRBJ2-1; D not resolved. In germline, CDR1 is MNHNY, CDR2 SVGAGI (reference sequence). Trimming took off 0 bases at V and 8 bases at J, with 14 bases between the two ends. The CDR3 is 15 amino acids.

This clone was counted at least ten times. The rearrangement links TRBV9 to TRBJ2-1, with D tentatively TRBD2 (5 bases). V lost 2 bases to trimming and J lost 6 bases, with 9 bases between them. Germline-derived CDR1 and CDR2 are SGDLS and YYNGEE. CDR3 length: 13 residues. CDR3 DNA: TGTGCCAGCAGCGTGGATAGCGTCAATGAGCAGTTCTTC. As protein: CASSVDSVNEQFF.

In the case of this clone: The likely explanation is a read error, given a far larger clone one base away. The J gene is TRBJ2-1, the V gene TRBV5-1; 7 bases align to TRBD1. In germline, CDR1 is SGHRS, CDR2 YFSETQ. The CDR3 has 16 amino acids. Trimming at V came to 1 base and at J to 5 bases, leaving 9 bases not matched to a gene. The CDR3 region is CASSLWQGDRHNEQFF. CDR3 coding DNA: TGCGCCAGCAGCTTGTGGCAGGGGGACCGCCACAATGAGCAGTTCTTC.

In the case of this clone: A far larger clone is only one base removed, so a read error is likely. V gene TRBV20-1 combines with J gene TRBJ1-1; D uncertain. The CDR3 spans 11 residues. Per germline, CDR1 DFQATT and CDR2 SNEGSKA (reference sequence). CDR3 sequence reads: CSASKNAEAFF. CDR3 bases: TGCAGTGCTAGTAAGAACGCTGAAGCTTTCTTT.

This clone was found many times. The V and J genes are TRBV10-1 and TRBJ2-1, with 7 positions matching TRBD1. Germline V gives CDR1 WNHNN, CDR2 SYGVQD (reference sequence). The V segment lost 3 bases and the J segment 7 bases; nucleotides outside the gene matches: 9. The CDR3 length is 15 residues. As DNA, the CDR3 is TGCGCCAGCAGTGAAGGCAGGGGGATTAAAAATGAGCAGTTCTTC. This gives the protein CASSEGRGIKNEQFF.

V is TRBV4-3 and J is TRBJ2-2; TRBD1 or TRBD2 may be the D gene (5 bases each). The CDR3 runs to 16 residues. Germline-derived CDR1 and CDR2 are LGHNA and YSLEER. Trimming removed 0 bases from V and 2 bases from J, with 10 bases in between. CDR3 coding DNA: TGCGCCAGCAGCCAAGATTGGGGACCAAACACCGGGGAGCTGTTTTTT. Translation gives CASSQDWGPNTGELFF.

V usage is TRBV5-1 and J usage is TRBJ1-1, with 8 bases fitting TRBD1. The CDR3 has 13 residues. V was pared by 4 bases and J by 7 bases, with 6 bases of the junction left unmatched. The germline CDR1 and CDR2 sequences are SGHRS and YFSETQ. The CDR3 spells CASSQRTGNEAFF. In nucleotides, the CDR3 is TGCGCCAGCAGCCAACGGACAGGGAATGAAGCTTTCTTT.

This clone was seen just once. The chain recombines TRBV27 with TRBJ2-2, with D perhaps matching TRBD1 (6 bases). CDR3 length equals 17 residues. Trimming pared 4 bases from V and 0 bases from J, leaving 15 bases between. The germline gives CDR1 MNHEY, CDR2 SMNVEV (reference sequence). Here the CDR3 reads CASSSLSGQTNTGELFF. The CDR3 DNA follows: TGTGCCAGCAGTTCCTTATCCGGACAGACGAACACCGGGGAGCTGTTTTTT.

V is TRBV28 and J is TRBJ1-5; D is uncertain. CDR1 MDHEN and CDR2 SYDVKM come from the germline V gene. There are 14 residues in the CDR3. Trimming shortened V by 3 bases and J by 1 base, and 7 bases separated the two germline ends. CDR3: CASSFGNSNQPQHF. The CDR3 DNA reads as TGTGCCAGCAGTTTTGGAAACAGCAATCAGCCCCAGCATTTT.

The chain employs TRBV7-9 and TRBJ2-1, with 10 bases aligning to TRBD2. This CDR3 has 15 residues. The V gene end was trimmed by 1 base and the J gene end by 8 bases; junction bases not matched to a gene: 5. Germline values: CDR1 SEHNR, CDR2 FQNEAQ (reference sequence). CDR3 bases: TGTGCCAGCAGCTTAGGTAGCGGGAGGTTCGATGAGCAGTTCTTC. Encoded protein: CASSLGSGRFDEQFF.

This clone was detected only a few times. The chain employs TRBV30 and TRBJ2-3; 11 nucleotides line up with TRBD1. The V gene end was trimmed by 7 bases and the J gene end by 8 bases; junction bases not matched to a gene: 14. The CDR3 is 15 residues long. Germline V gene sequence: CDR1 GTSNPN, CDR2 SVGIG (reference sequence). The DNA for the CDR3 is TGTGCCTCAAAAACAGGACAGGGGGCCGTAGGTACGCAGTATTTT. Its protein product is CASKTGQGAVGTQYF.

This chain joins TRBV29-1 and TRBJ2-1; a possible D gene is TRBD2 (5 bases). The V end was cut by 0 bases, the J end by 7 bases, with 19 bases between. The CDR3 is made up of 16 amino acids. Germline assignment: CDR1 SQVTM and CDR2 ANQGSEA. The CDR3 region is CSVEDPGGPWRNEQFF. The DNA for the CDR3 is TGCAGCGTTGAAGATCCTGGCGGACCTTGGAGGAATGAGCAGTTCTTC.

Regarding this clone: A far larger clone lies a single base away; this is likely a read error. The chain combines TRBV18 with TRBJ1-1; the D is unclear. This CDR3 contains 13 residues. Germline lookup yields CDR1 KGHSH and CDR2 LQKENI. The CDR3 here is CVTEGDMNTEAFF. The DNA of the CDR3 is TGTGTCACCGAGGGTGATATGAACACTGAAGCTTTCTTT.

As to this clone: This may stem from a read error, because a much larger clone lies one nucleotide away. V and J are TRBV7-2 and TRBJ2-3; maybe TRBD2 (6 bases). V was clipped by 5 bases and J by 0 bases, with 9 bases between them. CDR3 length: 14 residues. Looked up from germline, CDR1 is SGHTA and CDR2 is FQGNSA. CDR3 sequence (DNA): TGTGCCAGCAGCCCCGGGACTAGCACAGATACGCAGTATTTT. Protein product: CASSPGTSTDTQYF.

A remark on this clone: At the DNA level, this CDR3 is encoded by other sequences in the same sample as well. The V and J genes are TRBV9 and TRBJ2-6; D not resolved. Germline V gene lookup returns CDR1 SGDLS and CDR2 YYNGEE. V was cut by 0 bases and J by 1 base, with 5 bases left in between. The CDR3 covers 15 residues. The chain's CDR3 is CASSVGGSGANVLTF. The CDR3 nucleotides are TGTGCCAGCAGCGTAGGCGGATCTGGGGCCAACGTCCTGACTTTC. The whole variable domain, filled in from reference TRBV9 and TRBJ2-6, reads DSGVTQTPKHLITATGQRVTLRCSPRSGDLSVYWYQQSLDQGLQFLIQYYNGEERAKGNILERFSAQQFPDLHSELNLSSLELGDSALYFCASSVGGSGANVLTFGAGSRLTVL.

J is TRBJ2-2 and V is TRBV7-8, with a possible D match to TRBD2 (5 bases). Looked up from germline, CDR1 is SGHVS and CDR2 is FQNEAQ. V dropped 2 bases and J dropped 1 base, with 11 bases sitting between them. The CDR3 has 16 residues. CDR3 DNA sequence: TGTGCCAGCAGCTTATTTTATCGGGGGAACACCGGGGAGCTGTTTTTT. As protein: CASSLFYRGNTGELFF.